The 10 T cell receptor beta chains below were found in one sample sequenced in a study of blood T cell repertoires in COVID-19. The repertoire was sequenced with immunoSEQ multiplex PCR; TCRdb's copy has only in-frame clones and lacks some. The sample yields 110,000 or so clones, 85% seen once. What was sequenced was peripheral blood. The source of these receptors is a human donor in a cohort sampled during active COVID-19.

The chain has TRBV7-2 and TRBJ2-1; 13 bases are a match to TRBD2. There are 16 residues in the CDR3. The germline V gene encodes CDR1 SGHTA and CDR2 FQGNSA. V lost 1 base and J lost 9; bases outside the gene matches: 6. The CDR3 nucleotides are TGTGCCAGCAGCTTAGGGCAGACTAGCGGGGGGCGTGAGCAGTTCTTC. Its translation: CASSLGQTSGGREQFF.

The rearrangement joins TRBV5-1 to TRBJ2-3; 9 bases are a match to TRBD2. The CDR3 is 15 residues long. CDR1 is SGHRS and CDR2 is YFSETQ in the germline V gene. The trim removed 3 bases at V and 4 bases at J, leaving 6 bases unmatched. The CDR3 loop reads CASSWGTSWADTQYF. The CDR3 DNA reads TGCGCCAGCAGCTGGGGGACTAGCTGGGCAGATACGCAGTATTTT.

This chain links TRBV6-5 with TRBJ1-1, with 10 bases identical to TRBD1. CDR3 length equals 14 residues. J gave up 6 bases and V 7 bases, and 8 bases lay outside the gene matches. In germline, CDR1 is MNHEY, CDR2 SVGAGI. The CDR3 spells CASIGTGDIAEAFF. As DNA, the CDR3 is TGTGCCAGCATAGGGACAGGGGATATCGCTGAAGCTTTCTTT.

The chain carries TRBV3-1 (or the pseudogene TRBV3-2) and TRBJ2-3; 9 bases match TRBD2. CDR1 is LGHDT, CDR2 YNNKEL, per germline (reference sequence). CDR3 length: 16 residues. With 2 bases clipped from V and 0 bases from J, the junction kept 3 bases outside the gene matches. The CDR3 is CASSQSGGMSTDTQYF. The CDR3 DNA reads as TGTGCCAGCAGCCAAAGCGGGGGGATGAGCACAGATACGCAGTATTTT.

In this sample, this clone turned up once. The chain combines TRBV6-6 with TRBJ1-3, with D possibly being TRBD1 (5 bases). V lost 7 bases, J lost 1 base, and 11 bases lay in between. Germline V gene sequence: CDR1 MNHNY, CDR2 SVGAGI (reference sequence). This CDR3 region has 14 residues. CDR3 in amino acids: CASTLDSSGNTIYF. The DNA for the CDR3 is TGTGCCAGCACTCTCGACAGTTCTGGAAACACCATATATTTT.

This chain joins TRBV29-1 and TRBJ2-7; perhaps TRBD1 as D (6 bases). CDR3 size: 12 residues. Trimming shortened V by 1 base and J by 4 bases, and 8 bases separated the two germline ends. Germline CDR1 reads SQVTM; CDR2 reads ANQGSEA. In DNA form, the CDR3 reads TGCAGCGTTGAAGGCAGGGGATACGAGCAGTACTTC. It is translated as CSVEGRGYEQYF.

CDR3 nucleotide sequence: TGCGCCAGCAGCCAAGTCGCGGGGGGGCCAGGAGATACGCAGTATTTT. It translates to CASSQVAGGPGDTQYF. J is TRBJ2-3 and V is TRBV4-3, with TRBD2 matching over 9 bases. Germline lookup yields CDR1 LGHNA and CDR2 YSLEER. The junction had 7 bases not matched to a gene; V was cut back by 1 base and J by 5 bases. This CDR3 comprises 16 residues.

The V and J genes are TRBV7-2 and TRBJ2-7; D may be TRBD2 (6 bases). This CDR3 is 15 amino acids long. Germline assignment: CDR1 SGHTA and CDR2 FQGNSA. The CDR3 sequence is CATRGPAGGLYEQYF. In nucleotides, the CDR3 is TGTGCTACGCGTGGACCAGCCGGGGGACTTTACGAGCAGTACTTC.

V gene TRBV4-3 combines with J gene TRBJ1-5, with a weak D call TRBD1 (6 bases). Germline CDR1 and CDR2: LGHNA and YSLEER. V was trimmed by 0 bases and J by 7 bases, leaving 16 bases between them. This CDR3 region has 16 residues. The CDR3 coding sequence is TGCGCCAGCAGCCAAGATCTGGGGGGGGGCTGGCAGCCCCAGCATTTT. Protein: CASSQDLGGGWQPQHF.

This clone has more than one count but fewer than ten. The rearrangement joins TRBV19 to TRBJ1-5; TRBD1 matches at 9 bases. The CDR3 has 15 amino acids. The V and J ends lost 1 base and 2 bases, in that order; junction bases with no gene match: 0. Looked up from germline, CDR1 is LNHDA and CDR2 is SQIVND (reference sequence). CDR3 nucleotides: TGTGCCAGTAGTATAGGGGACAGGGGCAATCAGCCCCAGCATTTT. Encoded protein: CASSIGDRGNQPQHF.